The next 9 T cell receptor beta chains were all read from a single sample in a study of blood T cell repertoires in COVID-19. The table came from immunoSEQ multiplex PCR; TCRdb's copy has only in-frame clones and leaves some out. The table includes about 200,000 clones, approximately 80% detected once. Specimen: PBMCs or T cells enriched from blood (not recorded which). These TCRs come from a woman aged 55-69 years with acute COVID-19.

The chain joins TRBV19 to TRBJ1-2, with D maybe TRBD1 (5 bases). V shed 5 bases and J shed 7 bases, with 14 bases lying between them. The CDR3 sequence is 13 residues long. CDR1 and CDR2 (germline): LNHDA, SQIVND (reference sequence). The CDR3 loop reads CASSFGGESGYTF. CDR3 bases: TGTGCCAGTAGTTTTGGGGGGGAAAGTGGCTACACCTTC.

The V gene is TRBV5-4, the J gene TRBJ1-1; D gene uncertain. This CDR3 region has 17 residues. V was cut by 0 bases and J by 0 bases, with 15 bases left in between. The germline gives CDR1 SGHNT, CDR2 YYREEE (reference sequence). CDR3 loop: CASSLAGIRNLNTEAFF. The CDR3 DNA reads as TGTGCCAGCAGCTTGGCGGGAATAAGGAACCTGAACACTGAAGCTTTCTTT. Complete variable domain (other parts from reference TRBV5-4 and TRBJ1-1): ETGVTQSPTHLIKTRGQQVTLRCSSQSGHNTVSWYQQALGQGPQFIFQYYREEENGRGNFPPRFSGLQFPNYSSELNVNALELDDSALYLCASSLAGIRNLNTEAFFGQGTRLTVV.

J is TRBJ1-1 and V is TRBV9, with a weak D call TRBD1 (6 bases). V lost 0 bases and J 8 bases, leaving 14 bases between the germline ends. This CDR3 contains 14 residues. From germline, CDR1 is SGDLS and CDR2 YYNGEE. The CDR3 spells CASSVANREEEAFF. In DNA form, the CDR3 reads TGTGCCAGCAGCGTAGCGAACAGGGAAGAAGAAGCTTTCTTT. The variable domain in full, with the rest retrieved from reference TRBV9 and TRBJ1-1, is DSGVTQTPKHLITATGQRVTLRCSPRSGDLSVYWYQQSLDQGLQFLIQYYNGEERAKGNILERFSAQQFPDLHSELNLSSLELGDSALYFCASSVANREEEAFFGQGTRLTVV.

This chain links TRBV6-1 with TRBJ2-2; D is unresolved. Trimming shortened V by 2 bases and J by 3 bases, and 7 bases separated the two germline ends. Germline V gene sequence: CDR1 MNHNS, CDR2 SASEGT. The CDR3 extends over 14 amino acids. CDR3 amino acids: CASSEFEYTGELFF. DNA of the CDR3: TGTGCCAGCAGTGAATTTGAGTACACCGGGGAGCTGTTTTTT.

The chain recombines TRBV4-3 with TRBJ1-4; D ambiguous. The germline gives CDR1 LGHNA, CDR2 YSLEER. The CDR3 is 15 amino acids. Deletions cut 4 bases from V and 6 bases from J, with 15 bases between. The CDR3 protein is CASSPSHRRDEKLFF. In nucleotides, the CDR3 is TGCGCCAGCAGCCCGTCCCACCGGAGGGATGAAAAACTGTTTTTT.

The rearrangement joins TRBV12-3 or TRBV12-4 to TRBJ1-1; D perhaps matches TRBD1 (6 bases). Trimming removed 6 bases from V and 7 bases from J, with 15 bases in between. There are 13 residues in the CDR3. CDR3 loop: CASSPRGRGEAFF. CDR3 bases: TGTGCCAGCAGCCCTAGGGGGAGGGGTGAAGCTTTCTTT.

The chain uses TRBV5-4 and TRBJ2-2; 10 bases align to TRBD1. V lost 9 bases to trimming and J lost 5 bases; unmatched junction nucleotides: 10. Germline V gene lookup returns CDR1 SGHNT and CDR2 YYREEE (reference sequence). The length of the CDR3 is 15 residues. The DNA for the CDR3 is TGTGCCACCGGGAGCAGGGACAGGGGAACCGGGGAGCTGTTTTTT. It translates to CATGSRDRGTGELFF. The variable domain in full, completed from reference TRBV5-4 and TRBJ2-2, reads ETGVTQSPTHLIKTRGQQVTLRCSSQSGHNTVSWYQQALGQGPQFIFQYYREEENGRGNFPPRFSGLQFPNYSSELNVNALELDDSALYLCATGSRDRGTGELFFGEGSRLTVL.

V is TRBV4-1 and J is TRBJ2-1; 11 nucleotides align to TRBD2. V lost 0 bases to trimming and J lost 9 bases; unmatched junction nucleotides: 7. The CDR3 length is 16 residues. The V gene's germline CDR1 is MGHRA and CDR2 YSYEKL. CDR3 DNA sequence: TGCGCCAGCAGCCAAGATCTGGGGCTAGCGGGAGGTGAGCAGTTCTTC. It encodes CASSQDLGLAGGEQFF.

V is TRBV28 and J is TRBJ1-4; tentatively, D is TRBD1 (5 bases). This CDR3 comprises 15 residues. V shed 2 bases and J shed 0 bases, with 7 bases lying between them. Germline CDR1 is MDHEN and CDR2 is SYDVKM. Written as DNA, the CDR3 is TGTGCCAGCAGTTTAGGGACTGCAACTAATGAAAAACTGTTTTTT. Translation gives CASSLGTATNEKLFF. Variable domain in full (rest from reference TRBV28 and TRBJ1-4): DVKVTQSSRYLVKRTGEKVFLECVQDMDHENMFWYRQDPGLGLRLIYFSYDVKMKEKGDIPEGYSVSREKKERFSLILESASTNQTSMYLCASSLGTATNEKLFFGSGTQLSVL.